A selection of T cell receptor beta chains follows, all from one sample in a study of early T cells in non-severe SARS-CoV-2 infection. TCRdb used MiXCR to reprocess the 5' RACE reads, holding one entry per CDR3 protein. Of over 15,000 distinct CDR3 sequences in the sample, around 6.1% were seen once. The starting material was whole blood, obtained at baseline. The receptors derive from an adult who was a healthcare worker with PCR-confirmed SARS-CoV-2 infection or an uninfected control (not recorded which). Each CDR3 is given with its conserved first and last residue. Each record gives: V gene, clone size, J gene, D gene, CDR3 protein, CDR3 DNA. A D gene is named only where the DNA matches it firmly. The size entry is marked missing in some rows and otherwise reads once, few, many or a size class.

TRBV10-2,medium-sized,TRBJ1-5,-,CASSENGPQHF,TGCGCCAGCAGTGAGAACGGGCCCCAGCATTTT
TRBV9,many,TRBJ2-7,-,CASSVDSSYEQYF,TGTGCCAGCAGCGTAGACAGCTCCTACGAGCAGTACTTC
TRBV11-2,many,TRBJ1-3,-,CASSLGGSGNTIYF,TGTGCCAGCAGCTTAGGGGGATCCGGAAACACCATATATTTT
TRBV7-8,few,TRBJ2-1,-,CASSGAGRRGEQFF,TGTGCCAGCAGCGGGGCGGGCCGGCGGGGTGAGCAGTTCTTC
TRBV12-3/TRBV12-4,many,TRBJ2-7,-,CASSQSYEQYF,TGTGCCAGCAGTCAGTCCTACGAGCAGTACTTC
TRBV7-6,many,TRBJ2-1,TRBD2,CASSLVSLRGGGYNEQFF,TGTGCCAGCAGCTTAGTCTCCTTGCGCGGGGGGGGATACAATGAGCAGTTCTTC
TRBV6-2/TRBV6-3,many,TRBJ2-2,TRBD1,CASSARTGRTGELFF,TGTGCCAGCAGTGCCCGGACAGGGAGGACCGGGGAGCTGTTTTTT
TRBV6-5,many,TRBJ1-2,TRBD1,CASSYTRQGANYGYTF,TGTGCCAGCAGTTATACCCGCCAGGGGGCCAACTATGGCTACACCTTC
TRBV6-6,many,TRBJ1-2,-,CASSYRGEGYTF,TGTGCCAGCAGTTACAGGGGAGAAGGCTACACCTTC
TRBV29-1,many,TRBJ1-4,-,CSVEDWTSKKLFF,TGCAGCGTTGAAGATTGGACTTCTAAAAAACTGTTTTTT
TRBV6-5,medium-sized,TRBJ2-5,TRBD2,CASSYSGAGETQYF,TGTGCCAGCAGTTACAGCGGGGCCGGGGAGACCCAGTACTTC
TRBV3-1,many,TRBJ2-5,-,CASSMPRGTQYF,TGTGCCAGCAGCATGCCCCGGGGGACCCAGTACTTC
TRBV19,many,TRBJ1-1,TRBD1,CASSIFSYRGENTEAFF,TGTGCCAGTAGTATATTCTCCTACAGGGGCGAGAACACTGAAGCTTTCTTT
TRBV11-2,many,TRBJ2-1,-,CASSLQRNSYNEQFF,TGTGCCAGCAGCTTACAACGGAACTCCTACAATGAGCAGTTCTTC
TRBV2,-,TRBJ2-1,TRBD2,CASSQQLAGSNEQFF,TGTGCCAGCAGTCAACAACTAGCGGGCTCCAATGAGCAGTTCTTC
TRBV6-5,many,TRBJ1-2,TRBD1,CASTTHRDRDRNYGYTF,TGTGCCAGCACCACCCATCGGGACAGGGATCGAAACTATGGCTACACCTTC
TRBV5-5,many,TRBJ1-2,TRBD1,CASSWDSLYGYTF,TGTGCCAGCAGCTGGGACAGCCTCTATGGCTACACCTTC
TRBV6-2/TRBV6-3,few,TRBJ1-1,-,CASRPVEGNTEAFF,TGTGCCAGCAGGCCGGTTGAGGGGAACACTGAAGCTTTCTTT
TRBV6-2/TRBV6-3,many,TRBJ1-1,TRBD1,CASSFGQGEAFF,TGTGCCAGCAGTTTCGGACAGGGAGAAGCTTTCTTT
TRBV20-1,many,TRBJ2-7,-,CSARDRRYSYEQYF,TGCAGTGCTAGAGATAGAAGATACTCCTACGAGCAGTACTTC
TRBV12-3/TRBV12-4,many,TRBJ2-2,-,CASSPSTPGTGELFF,TGTGCCAGCAGTCCCTCGACGCCCGGCACCGGGGAGCTGTTTTTT
TRBV7-2,medium-sized,TRBJ1-3,-,CASSPVGGRGNTIYF,TGTGCCAGCAGCCCGGTCGGGGGGCGAGGAAACACCATATATTTT
TRBV20-1,many,TRBJ2-1,-,CSAWDRKFGQFF,TGCAGTGCTTGGGACCGAAAGTTTGGGCAGTTCTTC
TRBV2,many,TRBJ2-2,-,CASNAGTLLSTGELFF,TGTGCCAGCAACGCCGGGACCCTACTTAGCACCGGGGAGCTGTTTTTT
TRBV3-1,many,TRBJ2-4,-,CASSQGVQRFAKNIQYF,TGTGCCAGCAGCCAAGGGGTACAGAGGTTTGCCAAAAACATTCAGTACTTC
TRBV7-2,many,TRBJ2-2,TRBD1,CASSPRTGGLRGTGELFF,TGTGCCAGCAGCCCAAGGACAGGCGGTTTAAGAGGCACCGGGGAGCTGTTTTTT
TRBV7-8,many,TRBJ1-1,TRBD1,CASSLGHRGLEAFF,TGTGCCAGCAGCTTAGGCCACAGGGGTTTGGAAGCTTTCTTT
TRBV4-1,medium-sized,TRBJ2-1,-,CASSHPGAGGNEQFF,TGCGCCAGCAGCCACCCAGGGGCTGGGGGCAATGAGCAGTTCTTC
TRBV7-8,many,TRBJ1-1,-,CASSLVTDYPEAFF,TGTGCCAGCAGCTTAGTCACAGACTATCCTGAAGCTTTCTTT
TRBV7-3,many,TRBJ2-7,TRBD2,CASSSTAERGRYEQYF,TGTGCCAGCAGCTCCACCGCGGAGCGGGGGCGCTACGAGCAGTACTTC
TRBV5-6,-,TRBJ1-5,-,CASSLLRGHSNQPQHF,TGTGCCAGCAGCTTGTTGAGGGGACATAGCAATCAGCCCCAGCATTTT
TRBV12-3/TRBV12-4,many,TRBJ2-2,-,CASRAGATGELFF,TGTGCCAGCAGGGCAGGGGCCACCGGGGAGCTGTTTTTT
TRBV3-1,many,TRBJ2-1,-,CASSQAGLAWNNEQFF,TGTGCCAGCAGCCAGGCTGGGCTAGCGTGGAACAATGAGCAGTTCTTC
TRBV20-1,many,TRBJ2-1,TRBD2,CSAKSGGSYNEQFF,TGCAGTGCCAAAAGCGGGGGGAGCTACAATGAGCAGTTCTTC
TRBV4-1,many,TRBJ1-5,-,CASSQDLQSGIGSHQPQHF,TGCGCCAGCAGCCAAGATTTACAGTCGGGGATAGGCAGTCATCAGCCCCAGCATTTT
TRBV6-1,many,TRBJ2-6,-,CASSFTSGANVLTF,TGTGCCAGCAGTTTTACCTCTGGGGCCAACGTCCTGACTTTC
TRBV12-3/TRBV12-4,many,TRBJ1-6,-,CASTVGRSSSPLHF,TGTGCCAGCACCGTCGGACGTAGTAGTTCACCCCTCCACTTT
TRBV6-1,many,TRBJ1-1,TRBD1,CASSVTGGQTEAFF,TGTGCCAGCAGCGTGACAGGGGGCCAGACTGAAGCTTTCTTT
TRBV20-1,many,TRBJ1-5,-,CSARDSGEANQPQHF,TGCAGTGCTAGAGATTCAGGGGAAGCCAATCAGCCCCAGCATTTT
TRBV20-1,many,TRBJ2-7,TRBD2,CSPASGSSYEQYF,TGCAGCCCGGCTAGCGGGTCATCCTACGAGCAGTACTTC
TRBV6-2/TRBV6-3,many,TRBJ2-3,-,CASSSSGYTDTQYF,TGTGCCAGCAGCTCCTCCGGTTACACAGATACGCAGTATTTT
TRBV6-2/TRBV6-3,many,TRBJ1-1,TRBD1,CASSPEQGLRAFF,TGTGCCAGCAGTCCAGAACAGGGGTTGAGAGCTTTCTTT
TRBV6-5,many,TRBJ1-4,-,CASSYSPAESEKLFF,TGTGCCAGCAGTTACTCTCCGGCAGAGAGTGAAAAACTGTTTTTT
TRBV6-5,few,TRBJ1-2,-,CASSYAGRGVNGYTF,TGTGCCAGCAGTTACGCGGGGCGCGGAGTGAATGGCTACACCTTC
TRBV7-8,few,TRBJ2-3,-,CASSLSTSTDTQYF,TGTGCCAGCAGCCTAAGCACTAGCACAGATACGCAGTATTTT
TRBV6-4,medium-sized,TRBJ2-1,TRBD1,CASSDSPGGNEQFF,TGTGCCAGCAGTGACTCTCCAGGGGGCAATGAGCAGTTCTTC
TRBV12-3/TRBV12-4,many,TRBJ2-7,-,CASSFRNYEQYF,TGTGCCAGCAGTTTCAGGAACTACGAGCAGTACTTC
TRBV4-1,many,TRBJ2-7,-,CASSQDSRVIYEQYF,TGCGCCAGCAGCCAAGATAGCAGAGTGATCTACGAGCAGTACTTC
TRBV4-3,few,TRBJ1-6,-,CASSLVEPLHF,TGCGCCAGCAGCTTAGTGGAACCCCTCCACTTT
TRBV27,medium-sized,TRBJ1-5,-,CASSLSDSNQPQHF,TGTGCCAGCAGTTTATCGGACAGTAATCAGCCCCAGCATTTT
TRBV29-1,many,TRBJ2-3,TRBD2,CSVDGSRGAAKDTQYF,TGCAGCGTTGATGGGTCGCGGGGGGCCGCCAAAGATACGCAGTATTTT
TRBV4-3,many,TRBJ2-2,TRBD1,CASSQEWDSSYYTGELFF,TGCGCCAGCAGCCAAGAGTGGGACAGCTCTTATTACACCGGGGAGCTGTTTTTT
TRBV5-1,medium-sized,TRBJ2-2,-,CASSLVVGEAGELFF,TGCGCCAGCAGCTTGGTCGTTGGGGAAGCCGGGGAGCTGTTTTTT
TRBV11-2,-,TRBJ2-5,TRBD2,CASSLMGGGQETQYF,TGTGCCAGCAGCTTGATGGGCGGGGGACAAGAGACCCAGTACTTC
TRBV7-9,many,TRBJ2-3,TRBD1,CASSLPRGQVLIGTQYF,TGTGCCAGCAGCTTACCTCGGGGACAGGTACTCATCGGTACGCAGTATTTT